These T cell receptor beta chains were read from a single sample in a study of T cells in localized non-small cell lung cancer. Here immunoSEQ multiplex PCR was the method, and the copy in TCRdb shows in-frame clones only, minus some. The sample holds 2,500 to 4,000 clones; about 25% are singletons and the top ten take around 25%. The sequenced sample was lung tumor tissue, obtained before any cancer treatment. The source of these receptors is a woman between 35 and 70 years old with stage I lung adenocarcinoma. The CDR3 runs from the conserved cysteine through the conserved F or W. The order of the fields is clone size, J gene, D gene, V gene, CDR3 DNA, CDR3 protein. The D gene is left open where the match is weak. Only some rows state a clone size, as once, few, many or a class for expanded clones.

-	TRBJ2-1	TRBD2	TRBV11-3	TGTGCCAGCAGCCTTAGCGGGGGGGCCAGAGATGAGCAGTTCTTC	CASSLSGGARDEQFF
few	TRBJ1-6	-	TRBV11-3	TGTGCCAGCAGCTCCCCTCGGGAAGATACCTATAATTCACCCCTCCACTTT	CASSSPREDTYNSPLHF
-	TRBJ2-2	TRBD2	TRBV19	TGTGCCAGTAGTATCTACGGGACTAGCGGGGACTTCCCCCTGAACACCGGGGAGCTGTTTTTT	CASSIYGTSGDFPLNTGELFF
-	TRBJ1-6	TRBD1	TRBV19	TGTGCCAGTAGTCGGACAGGGATTGATAATTCACCCCTCCACTTT	CASSRTGIDNSPLHF
-	TRBJ2-7	-	TRBV29-1	TGCAGCGTCTGGACAGATGGATCCTACGAGCAGTACTTC	CSVWTDGSYEQYF
-	TRBJ2-5	TRBD2	TRBV5-1	TGCGCCAGCAGCTATAAACTAGCGGACCAAGAGACCCAGTACTTC	CASSYKLADQETQYF
-	TRBJ1-4	-	TRBV6-8	TGTGCCAGCAGTTACAGGTCTAATGAAAAACTGTTTTTT	CASSYRSNEKLFF
-	TRBJ2-5	-	TRBV28	TGTGCCAGCAGTCCCCCCGACAGCCAAGAGACCCAGTACTTC	CASSPPDSQETQYF
few	TRBJ1-2	-	TRBV19	TGTGCCAGTAGTTCCGATGCTGGTCGGCGGTCCGGCTACACCTTC	CASSSDAGRRSGYTF
-	TRBJ2-7	TRBD1	TRBV9	TGTGCCAGCAGCGTAGGCGGGACAGGGGCCTACGAGCAGTACTTC	CASSVGGTGAYEQYF
few	TRBJ2-5	TRBD1	TRBV11-3	TGTGCCAGCAGCTTCCCCACCGGGACAGGGGGCAAAAAGACCCAGTACTTC	CASSFPTGTGGKKTQYF
-	TRBJ1-5	TRBD1	TRBV30	TGTGCCTGGAGTGCGAAGGGGGCCCCTAATCAGCCCCAGCATTTT	CAWSAKGAPNQPQHF
-	TRBJ2-3	-	TRBV6-8	TGTGCCAGCAGTTACTCCCCGGACTTAGCGGTAGATACGCAGTATTTT	CASSYSPDLAVDTQYF
-	TRBJ1-1	-	TRBV11-3	TGTGCCAGCAGCTTTAGGACTGAGGGGACTGAAGCTTTCTTT	CASSFRTEGTEAFF
-	TRBJ1-6	TRBD1	TRBV19	TGTGCCAGTAGTCCTCGTCGGGCAGGGACAGTTAATTCACCCCTCCACTTT	CASSPRRAGTVNSPLHF
medium-sized	TRBJ1-6	-	TRBV11-3	TGTGCCAGCAGCCTGGGCGGGGCAGATAATTCACCCCTCCACTTT	CASSLGGADNSPLHF
medium-sized	TRBJ2-2	TRBD1	TRBV11-3	TGTGCCAGCAGCATGGGACAGGCGCCCAACACCGGGGAGCTGTTTTTT	CASSMGQAPNTGELFF
few	TRBJ1-1	-	TRBV9	TGTGCCAGCAGCCCGCTCTCTTGGAGGACTGAAGCTTTCTTT	CASSPLSWRTEAFF
medium-sized	TRBJ2-7	-	TRBV9	TGTGCCAGCAGCGTAGGGAGCTCCTACGAGCAGTACTTC	CASSVGSSYEQYF
-	TRBJ2-1	-	TRBV19	TGTGCCAGTAGTATAGAACTAAAGAGCGAGCAGTTCTTC	CASSIELKSEQFF
-	TRBJ2-5	-	TRBV30	TGTGCCTGGAGTGTAGTGGTAGGAGAGACCCAGTACTTC	CAWSVVVGETQYF
-	TRBJ2-3	TRBD2	TRBV28	TGTGCCAGCGGGGGTAGGGGACTAGTTGGCACAGATACGCAGTATTTT	CASGGRGLVGTDTQYF
-	TRBJ2-3	-	TRBV5-1	TGCGCCAGCAGGGTTGGGATAGACGGAGATACGCAGTATTTT	CASRVGIDGDTQYF
medium-sized	TRBJ1-4	-	TRBV19	TGTGCCAGTAGTATAGCCAGGGGCAAACTGTTTTTT	CASSIARGKLFF
-	TRBJ2-6	TRBD1	TRBV14	TGTGCCAGCAGCCATGGCGGTGAGCCCACGGACAGGTCTGGGGCCAACGTCCTGACTTTC	CASSHGGEPTDRSGANVLTF
medium-sized	TRBJ2-1	-	TRBV11-3	TGTGCCAGCAGCTTGGAACAGGCCTACAATGAGCAGTTCTTC	CASSLEQAYNEQFF
-	TRBJ2-2	TRBD1	TRBV19	TGTGCCGCTACCAGCGGCCAGGGGGACACCGGGGAGCTGTTTTTT	CAATSGQGDTGELFF
-	TRBJ1-6	-	TRBV29-1	TGCAGCGTTGGCGAGGGGGACTCACCCCTCCACTTT	CSVGEGDSPLHF
few	TRBJ1-2	-	TRBV9	TGTGCCAGCAGGGCCCCTGACTATGGCTACACCTTC	CASRAPDYGYTF